The sequence of this TCR beta chain was determined in a study of beta chain features in type 1 diabetes. What was sequenced were expressed TCRB transcripts, since all of the isolated RNA had been reverse transcribed. Measured with immunoSEQ multiplex PCR; TCRdb has only the in-frame clones, and not every one. Of around 450,000 clones listed, over 9.5% were seen once; the top ten hold roughly 0.046%. The sample holds a few counts of this clone. Germline V CDR1 and CDR2: SGDLS, YYNGEE. Trimming removed 0 bases from V and 0 bases from J, with 7 bases in between. This CDR3 has 14 residues. The sequenced sample was naive CD4+ T cells from blood. The receptor was isolated from a woman between 18 and 29 years old in good health. J is TRBJ2-7 and V is TRBV9; D remains ambiguous. CDR3 sequence reads: CASSVVAASYEQYF. The CDR3 nucleotides read TGTGCCAGCAGCGTAGTCGCAGCCTCCTACGAGCAGTACTTC.